This TCR beta chain was recorded in a study of blood T cell repertoires in COVID-19. Across the whole study: PBMCs, B-cell-depleted T cells, or T cells provided the cDNA or gDNA that made up the material.

This clone was found once. V trimming: 1 base; J trimming: 6 bases; junction bases outside the gene matches: 9. Per germline, CDR1 SGHTA and CDR2 FQGNSA. This CDR3 spans 15 amino acids. Per the study methods: Amplification of reference gene primers provided the estimated nucleated cell counts. The table came from immunoSEQ multiplex PCR; TCRdb's copy has only in-frame clones and leaves some out. That table is the source of V, J and clone size, and D and trimming were worked out from the DNA. The sample has more than 100,000 clones, around 90% seen once. This sequence joins TRBV7-2 and TRBJ2-7; 7 nucleotides align to TRBD1. Sequencing was carried out using peripheral blood. This sequence originates from a woman aged 45-65 years with active or convalescent COVID-19. The CDR3 loop is CASSLEGQRGFEQYF. The CDR3, as DNA: TGTGCCAGCAGCTTAGAGGGACAGAGAGGTTTCGAGCAGTACTTC.